This entry is about one T cell receptor (beta chain). Its cognate antigen is unknown. Germline CDR1 reads SGHNT; CDR2 reads YENEEA. V shed 1 base and J shed 1 base, with 7 bases lying between them. The CDR3 has 14 amino acids. This entry is derived from a study of Ad26.COV2.S vaccination and SARS-CoV-2 variants. The wider study: Recipients of Ad26.COV2.S got it intramuscularly, once or twice 56 days apart.

Treatment in this sample: 15 to 20 received Ad26.COV2.S at low or high dose, single or two shots; 5 received placebo; per-sample allocation not given. At day 63 after the first vaccine or placebo injection, samples were drawn. The repertoire was sequenced with immunoSEQ multiplex PCR; TCRdb's copy has only in-frame clones and lacks some. The table includes fewer than 400,000 clones, 75% to 90% detected once. Study-level findings and limits: Placebo recipients had lower spike-specific TCR breadth than vaccine recipients.

The TCR originated in a person aged 18-65 years who received the Ad26.COV2.S COVID-19 vaccine or a placebo. Here the sequenced sample was peripheral blood, taken in a trial of Ad26.COV2.S vaccine versus placebo. The rearrangement links TRBV11-3 to TRBJ1-1; D might be TRBD1 (5 bases). The chain's CDR3 is CASSLGGPNTEAFF. The CDR3 DNA is TGTGCCAGCAGCTTAGGGGGCCCGAACACTGAAGCTTTCTTT.